This T cell receptor beta chain was captured in a study of T cell responses to AZD1222 COVID-19 vaccine. General observations from the study: An increase in Spike-specific TCR breadth and depth was observed after two AZD1222 doses. Among AZD1222 vaccinees, only six or seven were seropositive at baseline. Donor demographics were predominantly white British with a female majority; clonal diversity may be underestimated. Across the whole spike, CD4 TCRs peaked at regions 160-218 and 743-854.

Per the germline V gene, CDR1 is WNHNN and CDR2 is SYGVQD (reference sequence). Trimming pared 4 bases from V and 0 bases from J, leaving 10 bases between. The CDR3 totals 14 residues. Measured with immunoSEQ multiplex PCR; TCRdb has only the in-frame clones, and not every one. Altogether 110,000 or so clones are present, around nine tenths being singletons, with the ten largest covering over 8%. Of note for this clone: What it recognizes is unknown.

The V gene is TRBV10-1, the J gene TRBJ2-7, with D hard to call. The material was peripheral blood, obtained on day 0 of AZD1222 vaccination. The sequence was obtained from an adult in good health. Written as DNA, the CDR3 is TGCGCCAGCAGTGCGGGTGGGAACTCCTACGAGCAGTACTTC. This translates into CASSAGGNSYEQYF.